This is a list of T cell receptor beta chains from one sample in a study of shared clonotypes between healthy human individuals. Sequencing was performed with immunoSEQ multiplex PCR; in TCRdb, only in-frame clones are kept and a portion is missing. The sample gives about 600,000 clones, around 97% of which show up once; 0.045% to 0.06% is in the top ten. Sequenced: naive CD4+ T cells sorted from blood. These TCRs come from a woman in her twenties or thirties in good health. CDR3s include the opening cysteine and the closing phenylalanine or tryptophan. Each record gives: CDR3 DNA, CDR3 protein, D gene, clone size, V gene, J gene. D genes are given only for firm matches. The size of a clone is reported for some rows only, either as once, few or many, or as a class for expanded clones.

CDR3nt: TGTGCCAGCAGTTCCTACCGCGCCATGGAGACCCAGTACTTC
CDR3aa: CASSSYRAMETQYF
d_gene: .
abundance: .
v_gene: TRBV27
j_gene: TRBJ2-5

CDR3nt: TGTGCCAGCACCCAGGTAGTGGGACTTCAAGAGACCCAGTACTTC
CDR3aa: CASTQVVGLQETQYF
d_gene: .
abundance: .
v_gene: TRBV6-5
j_gene: TRBJ2-5

CDR3nt: TGTGCCAGCAGCCGTCCCGCGGGGCGGGGTTCCTACAATGAGCAGTTCTTC
CDR3aa: CASSRPAGRGSYNEQFF
d_gene: .
abundance: .
v_gene: TRBV11-2
j_gene: TRBJ2-1

CDR3nt: TGTGCCAGCAGCTTGGACGGCCCCTACGAGCAGTACTTC
CDR3aa: CASSLDGPYEQYF
d_gene: .
abundance: once
v_gene: TRBV5-4
j_gene: TRBJ2-7

CDR3nt: TGTGCCAGCAGCCCTCTAGCGGGAGACTCCGGGACCCAGTACTTC
CDR3aa: CASSPLAGDSGTQYF
d_gene: TRBD2
abundance: .
v_gene: TRBV2
j_gene: TRBJ2-5

CDR3nt: TGTGCCATCAGTGAACCGGGTTTGGTACGCGAGCAGTACTTC
CDR3aa: CAISEPGLVREQYF
d_gene: .
abundance: .
v_gene: TRBV10-3
j_gene: TRBJ2-7

CDR3nt: TGTGCTAGTGGTTTGGCTCTAGACTCAGGGGGTGGAGAGACCCAGTACTTC
CDR3aa: CASGLALDSGGGETQYF
d_gene: TRBD1
abundance: .
v_gene: TRBV12-5
j_gene: TRBJ2-5

CDR3nt: TGTGCCAGCAGTTCCCCGGGACTAGCGGGAGAAAGAGAGACCCAGTACTTC
CDR3aa: CASSSPGLAGERETQYF
d_gene: TRBD2
abundance: .
v_gene: TRBV28
j_gene: TRBJ2-5

CDR3nt: TGCGCCAGCAGCTCCTCTAGCGGGAGGCCCTACGAGCAGTACTTC
CDR3aa: CASSSSSGRPYEQYF
d_gene: TRBD2
abundance: .
v_gene: TRBV5-1
j_gene: TRBJ2-7

CDR3nt: TGTGCCAGCAGTTCGACAGGGACCTACGAGCAGTACTTC
CDR3aa: CASSSTGTYEQYF
d_gene: TRBD1
abundance: .
v_gene: TRBV5-4
j_gene: TRBJ2-7

CDR3nt: TGCGCCAGCAGCCAAGATATAAGGACAGTTGACGAGCAGTACTTC
CDR3aa: CASSQDIRTVDEQYF
d_gene: .
abundance: .
v_gene: TRBV4-1
j_gene: TRBJ2-7

CDR3nt: TGTGCCAGCAGCGGAGAAACTATGCCACAAAGTCGGGCCAACGTCCTGACTTTC
CDR3aa: CASSGETMPQSRANVLTF
d_gene: .
abundance: .
v_gene: TRBV7-7
j_gene: TRBJ2-6

CDR3nt: TGTGCCAGCAGTTTACACAGGGGCCTAAGCGGGAGCGGGACCGGGGAGCTGTTTTTT
CDR3aa: CASSLHRGLSGSGTGELFF
d_gene: .
abundance: .
v_gene: TRBV28
j_gene: TRBJ2-2

CDR3nt: TGTGCCAGCTCACCACGGACTGAAGAGACCCAGTACTTC
CDR3aa: CASSPRTEETQYF
d_gene: .
abundance: .
v_gene: TRBV18
j_gene: TRBJ2-5

CDR3nt: TGCGCCAGCAGCTTGGAGCCGGCAGATACGCAGTATTTT
CDR3aa: CASSLEPADTQYF
d_gene: .
abundance: once
v_gene: TRBV5-1
j_gene: TRBJ2-3

CDR3nt: TGCGCCAGCAGTGAGGAGGGGGAGCTGTTTTTT
CDR3aa: CASSEEGELFF
d_gene: .
abundance: .
v_gene: TRBV5-1
j_gene: TRBJ2-2

CDR3nt: TGTGCCAGCAGCCAAGCAAGGGACAGAAATCGATACGAGCAGTACTTC
CDR3aa: CASSQARDRNRYEQYF
d_gene: TRBD1
abundance: .
v_gene: TRBV4-2
j_gene: TRBJ2-7

CDR3nt: TGTGCCAGCAGTCCCGACCCCGGACGGAGTTATAGCAATCAGCCCCAGCATTTT
CDR3aa: CASSPDPGRSYSNQPQHF
d_gene: .
abundance: once
v_gene: TRBV6-9
j_gene: TRBJ1-5

CDR3nt: TGTGCCAGCAGTGGCGGGGGCGAAGAGACCCAGTACTTC
CDR3aa: CASSGGGEETQYF
d_gene: .
abundance: .
v_gene: TRBV6-1
j_gene: TRBJ2-5

CDR3nt: TGTGCCAGCAGCTCCGGGAAGTATAGCGGGAGCTCCTACGAGCAGTACTTC
CDR3aa: CASSSGKYSGSSYEQYF
d_gene: TRBD2
abundance: .
v_gene: TRBV7-6
j_gene: TRBJ2-7

CDR3nt: TGTGCCAGCAGTTCCGGAGGGCAGGCAGCTGGCTACACCTTC
CDR3aa: CASSSGGQAAGYTF
d_gene: .
abundance: .
v_gene: TRBV28
j_gene: TRBJ1-2

CDR3nt: TGTGCCAGCTCACCTGGTCAGGGCGAGCAGTACTTC
CDR3aa: CASSPGQGEQYF
d_gene: .
abundance: once
v_gene: TRBV18
j_gene: TRBJ2-7

CDR3nt: TGTGCCAGCAGCCAAGATTTCGGGGTGGGCAATCAGCCCCAGCATTTT
CDR3aa: CASSQDFGVGNQPQHF
d_gene: .
abundance: once
v_gene: TRBV4-2
j_gene: TRBJ1-5

CDR3nt: TGTGCCAGCAGTGGGGACAGGGGCGTCGGGGAGCTGTTTTTT
CDR3aa: CASSGDRGVGELFF
d_gene: TRBD1
abundance: .
v_gene: TRBV2
j_gene: TRBJ2-2

CDR3nt: TGTGCCAGCAGCTTGCCCCGGGGAAGCGGGAGACGAGAGACCCAGTACTTC
CDR3aa: CASSLPRGSGRRETQYF
d_gene: TRBD2
abundance: .
v_gene: TRBV7-2
j_gene: TRBJ2-5

CDR3nt: TGTGCCAGCAGCCAAGGCCCTCTAGCGCAGTTCTTC
CDR3aa: CASSQGPLAQFF
d_gene: .
abundance: .
v_gene: TRBV14
j_gene: TRBJ2-1

CDR3nt: TGTGCCAGCAGACAGGGAAACAATCAGCCCCAGCATTTT
CDR3aa: CASRQGNNQPQHF
d_gene: .
abundance: .
v_gene: TRBV6-6
j_gene: TRBJ1-5

CDR3nt: TGTGCCAGCAGCGCCCGGACAGGGGGCTACGAGCAGTACTTC
CDR3aa: CASSARTGGYEQYF
d_gene: TRBD1
abundance: .
v_gene: TRBV7-2
j_gene: TRBJ2-7

CDR3nt: TGTGCCAGTAGTATAGTGGGTATGAGGGATCAGCCCCAGCATTTT
CDR3aa: CASSIVGMRDQPQHF
d_gene: .
abundance: .
v_gene: TRBV19
j_gene: TRBJ1-5

CDR3nt: TGTGCCAGCAGACATAAAAAGACCCAGTACTTC
CDR3aa: CASRHKKTQYF
d_gene: .
abundance: .
v_gene: TRBV6-5
j_gene: TRBJ2-5

CDR3nt: TGCGCCAGCAGCCGAACAGGGTTTCTCACTGAAGCTTTCTTT
CDR3aa: CASSRTGFLTEAFF
d_gene: .
abundance: .
v_gene: TRBV4-1
j_gene: TRBJ1-1

CDR3nt: TGTGCCAGCAGTTACGGGGCGGGAGCGGGGAATGAGCAGTTCTTC
CDR3aa: CASSYGAGAGNEQFF
d_gene: TRBD2
abundance: .
v_gene: TRBV6-6
j_gene: TRBJ2-1

CDR3nt: TGTGCCAGCAAAGGGGGTGGTGAGCAGTTCTTC
CDR3aa: CASKGGGEQFF
d_gene: .
abundance: once
v_gene: TRBV28
j_gene: TRBJ2-1

CDR3nt: TGCAGTGCTAGTTCCCGGGACGAGCAGTACTTC
CDR3aa: CSASSRDEQYF
d_gene: .
abundance: .
v_gene: TRBV20-1
j_gene: TRBJ2-7

CDR3nt: TGTGCCAGCAGCTTGTTAGGGGCGAATGAAAAACTGTTTTTT
CDR3aa: CASSLLGANEKLFF
d_gene: .
abundance: .
v_gene: TRBV5-5
j_gene: TRBJ1-4

CDR3nt: TGTGCCAGCAGTTTAAGGCCCTACGAGCAGTACTTC
CDR3aa: CASSLRPYEQYF
d_gene: .
abundance: .
v_gene: TRBV27
j_gene: TRBJ2-7

CDR3nt: TGTGCCAGCAGCTGGGGTCTGGAGACTGAAGCTTTCTTT
CDR3aa: CASSWGLETEAFF
d_gene: .
abundance: .
v_gene: TRBV5-5
j_gene: TRBJ1-1

CDR3nt: TGTGCCACAGGGACGACCAGCTACGAGCAGTACTTC
CDR3aa: CATGTTSYEQYF
d_gene: .
abundance: .
v_gene: TRBV19
j_gene: TRBJ2-7

CDR3nt: TGTGCCTGGAGTGGGACAGGGTTTGACTATGGCTACACCTTC
CDR3aa: CAWSGTGFDYGYTF
d_gene: TRBD1
abundance: .
v_gene: TRBV30
j_gene: TRBJ1-2

CDR3nt: TGTGCCAGCAGTTACAGCGGCGGCAACTATGGCTACACCTTC
CDR3aa: CASSYSGGNYGYTF
d_gene: .
abundance: .
v_gene: TRBV6-5
j_gene: TRBJ1-2

CDR3nt: TGCGCCAGCGGACCTAGGGCCGCGGGGGAGACCCAGTACTTC
CDR3aa: CASGPRAAGETQYF
d_gene: .
abundance: once
v_gene: TRBV5-1
j_gene: TRBJ2-5

CDR3nt: TGCGCCAGCAGCCCGACAGGGAGGAGCTACGAGCAGTACTTC
CDR3aa: CASSPTGRSYEQYF
d_gene: .
abundance: .
v_gene: TRBV5-1
j_gene: TRBJ2-7

CDR3nt: TGTGCCAGTAGTATATACCCTAGCGGGAGCCCCTACAATGAGCAGTTCTTC
CDR3aa: CASSIYPSGSPYNEQFF
d_gene: TRBD2
abundance: .
v_gene: TRBV19
j_gene: TRBJ2-1

CDR3nt: TGTGCCAGCAGTGACCTAGCGCCCTTCACAGATACGCAGTATTTT
CDR3aa: CASSDLAPFTDTQYF
d_gene: .
abundance: .
v_gene: TRBV2
j_gene: TRBJ2-3

CDR3nt: TGTGCCAGCAGCTTGTCCGGGGGGAGCCAAGAGACCCAGTACTTC
CDR3aa: CASSLSGGSQETQYF
d_gene: TRBD2
abundance: .
v_gene: TRBV5-4
j_gene: TRBJ2-5

CDR3nt: TGTGCCAGCAGTTCCCTCTGGCGGGGCCACTACGAGCAGTACTTC
CDR3aa: CASSSLWRGHYEQYF
d_gene: .
abundance: .
v_gene: TRBV6-6
j_gene: TRBJ2-7

CDR3nt: TGTGCCAGCATTGCCTCTGGCGGGAGATATTACTACGAGCAGTACTTC
CDR3aa: CASIASGGRYYYEQYF
d_gene: TRBD2
abundance: .
v_gene: TRBV28
j_gene: TRBJ2-7

CDR3nt: TGTGCCAGCAGCTCCCCTTTGAGGGGTACGAATGGCTACACCTTC
CDR3aa: CASSSPLRGTNGYTF
d_gene: .
abundance: once
v_gene: TRBV7-8
j_gene: TRBJ1-2

CDR3nt: TGTGCCACCCAGGGACAGCCGAACACTGAAGCTTTCTTT
CDR3aa: CATQGQPNTEAFF
d_gene: TRBD1
abundance: .
v_gene: TRBV2
j_gene: TRBJ1-1

CDR3nt: TGTGCCAGCAGGACGGACAGGGTGGTTTCACCCCTCCACTTT
CDR3aa: CASRTDRVVSPLHF
d_gene: TRBD1
abundance: .
v_gene: TRBV2
j_gene: TRBJ1-6

CDR3nt: TGCGCCAGCAGCTCGGGACGCAATAACCGCGGCTATGGCTACACCTTC
CDR3aa: CASSSGRNNRGYGYTF
d_gene: .
abundance: once
v_gene: TRBV5-1
j_gene: TRBJ1-2

CDR3nt: TGTGCCAGCAGGAGGGTAGGGACAGAGATTAACTATGGCTACACCTTC
CDR3aa: CASRRVGTEINYGYTF
d_gene: TRBD1
abundance: .
v_gene: TRBV27
j_gene: TRBJ1-2

CDR3nt: TGTGCCAGTAGTATTTTAGAGAGAGGGCGCGGCTACACCTTC
CDR3aa: CASSILERGRGYTF
d_gene: .
abundance: .
v_gene: TRBV19
j_gene: TRBJ1-2

CDR3nt: TGTGCCACCAGCAGGCCGACCGGTAACTATGGCTACACCTTC
CDR3aa: CATSRPTGNYGYTF
d_gene: .
abundance: .
v_gene: TRBV15
j_gene: TRBJ1-2

CDR3nt: TGTGCCAGCAGTGGTTCCGGATTAAGCTCCTACAATGAGCAGTTCTTC
CDR3aa: CASSGSGLSSYNEQFF
d_gene: .
abundance: .
v_gene: TRBV6-1
j_gene: TRBJ2-1

CDR3nt: TGTGCCAGCAGTTTTGGGGGGTACTCTGGGGCCAACGTCCTGACTTTC
CDR3aa: CASSFGGYSGANVLTF
d_gene: .
abundance: once
v_gene: TRBV28
j_gene: TRBJ2-6

CDR3nt: TGTGCCAGCAGTGAAGCGCTGCCCCAGCATTTT
CDR3aa: CASSEALPQHF
d_gene: .
abundance: .
v_gene: TRBV6-5
j_gene: TRBJ1-5

CDR3nt: TGTGCCAGCAGCCAAGATGGCGGGGGGAGCCCCTACGAGCAGTACTTC
CDR3aa: CASSQDGGGSPYEQYF
d_gene: TRBD2
abundance: .
v_gene: TRBV4-2
j_gene: TRBJ2-7

CDR3nt: TGTGCCAGCTCCCAAAGCCTTCCGGGGCAAATATCTTACGAGCAGTACTTC
CDR3aa: CASSQSLPGQISYEQYF
d_gene: .
abundance: .
v_gene: TRBV18
j_gene: TRBJ2-7